The source of this T cell receptor beta chain is a study of response to subunit inactivated influenza vaccine. Overall study results and limits: Seasonal influenza vaccination, on each occasion, was suggested by the authors to recruit few new T cells.

A few counts support this clonotype. Its specificity is unknown. The J segment lost 2 bases and the V segment lost 5 bases, leaving 5 bases of the junction unmatched. The CDR3 has 15 residues. Germline lookup yields CDR1 PRHDT and CDR2 FYEKMQ (reference sequence). TCRdb reanalysed the RT-PCR reads using MiXCR and keeps one entry per CDR3 protein. The data contain about 190,000 distinct CDR3 sequences, approximately 15% of them singletons. The source material was CD8+ T cells sorted from PBMCs, sampled less than 6 days after vaccination. The clonotype originates from a man in his fifties who received an inactivated influenza vaccine. The chain combines TRBV13 with TRBJ2-7; 11 bases are shared with TRBD1. The CDR3 region has the DNA TGTGCCAGCAGCAGGTGGACAGGGGGCCCCTACGAGCAGTACTTC. The encoded protein is CASSRWTGGPYEQYF.